Included here is one T cell receptor beta chain sequence, with context. The sample is drawn from a study of OX40 agonist ivuxolimab in advanced cancers. Study information: Intravenous ivuxolimab was administered to patients every 2 weeks at 0.01 to 10 mg/kg. Of mixed ages from 23 to 79 and averaging around 60 years, the group was about 80% male.

The data were produced by immunoSEQ multiplex PCR, yet TCRdb's version contains in-frame clones alone and is incomplete. In the table there are 30,000 to 35,000 clones, roughly four fifths of which are singletons. Autoimmune disease history or systemic immunosuppression led to patient exclusion. Sequenced material: CD4+ or CD8+ T cells sorted from blood, taken in a trial of the OX40 agonist ivuxolimab. The clonotype originates from an adult with an advanced solid tumor such as melanoma, head and neck, liver or kidney cancer.

The CDR3 protein is CASSISQGGGGYTF. The CDR3 nucleotides are TGTGCCAGCAGTATTTCACAGGGGGGCGGTGGCTACACCTTC. The rearrangement links TRBV28 to TRBJ1-2, with 8 bases fitting TRBD1. V trimming: 5 bases; J trimming: 7 bases; junction bases outside the gene matches: 9. The CDR3 length is 14 residues. Germline lookup yields CDR1 MDHEN and CDR2 SYDVKM.